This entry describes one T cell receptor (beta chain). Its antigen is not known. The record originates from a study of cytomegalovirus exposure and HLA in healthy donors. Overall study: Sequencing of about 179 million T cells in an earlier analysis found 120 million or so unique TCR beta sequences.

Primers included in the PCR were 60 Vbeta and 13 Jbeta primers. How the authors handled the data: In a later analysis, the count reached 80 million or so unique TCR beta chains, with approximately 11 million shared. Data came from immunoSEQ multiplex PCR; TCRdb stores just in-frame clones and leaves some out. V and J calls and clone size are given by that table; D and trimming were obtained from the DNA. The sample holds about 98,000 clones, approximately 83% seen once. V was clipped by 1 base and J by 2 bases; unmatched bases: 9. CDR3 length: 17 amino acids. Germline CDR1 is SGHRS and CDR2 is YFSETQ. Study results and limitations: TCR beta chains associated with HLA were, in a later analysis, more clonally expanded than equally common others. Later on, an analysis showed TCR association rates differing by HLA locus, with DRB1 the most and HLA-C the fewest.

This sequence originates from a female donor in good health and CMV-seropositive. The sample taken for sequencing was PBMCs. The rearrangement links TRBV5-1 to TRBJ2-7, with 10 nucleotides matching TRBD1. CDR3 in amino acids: CASSLLPGQGTAYEQYF. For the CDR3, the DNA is TGCGCCAGCAGCTTGCTGCCGGGACAGGGGACCGCCTACGAGCAGTACTTC.